These 29 T cell receptor beta chains came from one sample sequenced in a study of shared clonotypes between healthy human individuals. Repertoires were generated with immunoSEQ multiplex PCR, while TCRdb's copy carries only in-frame clones and drops some. This table holds some 1.4 million clones, 96% found once. The source material was naive CD4+ T cells sorted from blood. As to subset: CD45RA+ positively selected. These receptor sequences come from a man under 40 in good health.

The V gene is TRBV6-1, the J gene TRBJ1-5, with a weak D call TRBD1 (6 bases). Germline-derived CDR1 and CDR2 are MNHNS and SASEGT. Deletions cut 0 bases from V and 4 bases from J, with 10 bases between. CDR3 size: 15 residues. The CDR3 here is CASSEAGGFNQPQHF. CDR3 nucleotide sequence: TGTGCCAGCAGTGAAGCGGGGGGCTTTAATCAGCCCCAGCATTTT.

The rearrangement links TRBV29-1 to TRBJ2-3; 7 bases line up with TRBD2. Trimming cost V 4 bases and J 2 bases; bases outside gene matches: 6. CDR1 and CDR2 from the germline V gene are SQVTM and ANQGSEA. This CDR3 has 14 residues. In nucleotides, the CDR3 is TGCAGCGTTGGGGGGGGACTAAACACAGATACGCAGTATTTT. It yields the protein CSVGGGLNTDTQYF.

This chain connects TRBV18 to TRBJ1-1, with 8 bases lining up with TRBD1. The CDR3 has 17 amino acids. Germline CDR1 KGHSH, CDR2 LQKENI. The V and J ends lost 6 bases and 0 bases, in that order; junction bases with no gene match: 12. The CDR3 loop reads CASSPVAGGQVNTEAFF. The CDR3 coding sequence is TGTGCCAGCTCCCCTGTGGCGGGGGGACAGGTGAACACTGAAGCTTTCTTT.

A single count supports this clone. The chain recombines TRBV18 with TRBJ2-3; D may be TRBD2 (5 bases). The V end was cut by 0 bases, the J end by 10 bases, with 11 bases between. Germline V CDR1 and CDR2: KGHSH, LQKENI. The CDR3 extends over 13 amino acids. This CDR3 reads CASSPPDSDAQYF. Written as DNA, the CDR3 is TGTGCCAGCTCACCACCGGATAGCGACGCGCAGTATTTT.

The rearrangement uses TRBV7-9 and TRBJ2-7; 9 positions match TRBD1. After removal of 9 bases from V and 7 bases from J, the junction contained 13 bases not matched to a gene. The CDR3 is made up of 14 amino acids. CDR1 SEHNR and CDR2 FQNEAQ come from the germline V gene (reference sequence). The CDR3 sequence is CASPDGSGTGEQYF. The CDR3 DNA follows: TGTGCCAGTCCCGATGGTAGTGGGACAGGGGAGCAGTACTTC.

The chain has TRBV5-1 and TRBJ2-7, with D possibly matching TRBD2 (6 bases). This CDR3 comprises 15 residues. The germline V gene encodes CDR1 SGHRS and CDR2 YFSETQ. Trimming left V 1 base short and J 5 bases short, with 16 bases between. The CDR3 here is CASSLRGGTVHEQYF. CDR3 nucleotide sequence: TGCGCCAGCAGCTTGAGAGGAGGGACCGTCCACGAGCAGTACTTC.

The chain recombines TRBV6-5 with TRBJ2-3; D perhaps matches TRBD2 (7 bases). V shed 2 bases and J shed 4 bases, with 16 bases lying between them. Germline V gene data show CDR1 as MNHEY and CDR2 as SVGAGI. The CDR3 is made up of 16 amino acids. This CDR3 reads CASSYAGGRGADTQYF. CDR3 nucleotides: TGTGCCAGCAGTTACGCCGGGGGGCGGGGCGCAGATACGCAGTATTTT.

The rearrangement uses TRBV11-3 and TRBJ2-7, with 8 bases fitting TRBD1. Looked up from germline, CDR1 is SGHNT and CDR2 is YENEEA. After removal of 4 bases from V and 6 bases from J, the junction contained 5 bases not matched to a gene. The CDR3 covers 13 residues. The CDR3 bases are TGTGCCAGCAGCTCCGACAGGGGAGGCGAGCAGTACTTC. It codes for CASSSDRGGEQYF. Full variable domain (rest looked up from reference TRBV11-3 and TRBJ2-7): EAGVVQSPRYKIIEKKQPVAFWCNPISGHNTLYWYLQNLGQGPELLIRYENEEAVDDSQLPKDRFSAERLKGVDSTLKIQPAELGDSAVYLCASSSDRGGEQYFGPGTRLTVT.

Only one count was recorded for this clone. The V and J genes are TRBV28 and TRBJ1-4; D uncertain. Trimming shortened V by 8 bases and J by 6 bases, and 16 bases separated the two germline ends. CDR3 length: 14 amino acids. CDR1 and CDR2 from the germline V gene are MDHEN and SYDVKM. The CDR3 here is CASCSGLRYEKLFF. CDR3 DNA sequence: TGTGCCAGCTGCTCTGGCCTGCGTTATGAAAAACTGTTTTTT.

Turning to this clone: Given a far larger clone just one base away, this is likely a sequencing read error. This sequence joins TRBV28 and TRBJ2-2, with 8 positions matching TRBD1. V shed 5 bases, J shed 5 bases, and the junction held 4 bases outside the gene matches. The CDR3 totals 14 residues. The germline CDR1 and CDR2 sequences are MDHEN and SYDVKM. CDR3 nucleotides: TGTGCCAGCAGTGGGACAGGAGAGACCGGGGAGCTGTTTTTT. It encodes CASSGTGETGELFF.

The chain recombines TRBV7-9 with TRBJ2-5, with 10 bases lining up with TRBD1. The CDR3 totals 15 residues. Germline V gives CDR1 SEHNR, CDR2 FQNEAQ (reference sequence). The V segment lost 5 bases and the J segment 5 bases; nucleotides outside the gene matches: 8. CDR3 DNA: TGTGCCAGCAGCCGGGGACAGGGGAATTGGGAGACCCAGTACTTC. Its translation: CASSRGQGNWETQYF.

This clone was seen only once. The CDR3: CASSLGSRTDTQYF. In nucleotides, the CDR3 is TGTGCCAGCAGCTTAGGGTCCCGCACAGATACGCAGTATTTT. V gene TRBV7-9 combines with J gene TRBJ2-3; D is undetermined. Germline V CDR1 and CDR2: SEHNR, FQNEAQ (reference sequence). Trimming stripped 1 base from V and 1 base from J, with 6 bases between. The CDR3 has 14 amino acids.

This chain joins TRBV2 and TRBJ2-4; tentatively, D is TRBD1 (6 bases). Germline V CDR1 and CDR2: SNHLY, FYNNEI. The CDR3 length is 14 residues. V lost 6 bases and J 6 bases, leaving 15 bases between the germline ends. CDR3: CASRPLTGLNIQYF. The CDR3, as DNA: TGTGCCAGCAGGCCCCTGACAGGATTAAACATTCAGTACTTC.

The J gene is TRBJ2-7, the V gene TRBV28, with D hard to call. The CDR3 sequence is 14 residues long. Germline CDR1 is MDHEN and CDR2 is SYDVKM. V lost 3 bases, J lost 3 bases, and 12 bases lay in between. CDR3 sequence: CASSLFELYYEQYF. CDR3 DNA sequence: TGTGCCAGCAGTTTGTTTGAGCTATACTACGAGCAGTACTTC.

This chain links TRBV28 with TRBJ2-7; D not certain. The V gene's germline CDR1 is MDHEN and CDR2 SYDVKM. V dropped 6 bases and J dropped 6 bases, with 18 bases sitting between them. The CDR3 is made up of 14 amino acids. The CDR3 bases are TGTGCCAGCAGAGACTCACAAGCCCGTCGCGAGCAGTACTTC. It translates to CASRDSQARREQYF.

This clone appeared once. The CDR3 sequence is CASSLDQGVFTTNEKLFF. CDR3 sequence (DNA): TGTGCCAGCAGCTTAGATCAGGGAGTATTCACAACTAATGAAAAACTGTTTTTT. The V call is TRBV11-2, the J call TRBJ1-4; D perhaps matches TRBD1 (5 bases). This CDR3 contains 18 residues. Trimming took off 0 bases at V and 0 bases at J, with 14 bases between the two ends. Germline loops: CDR1 SGHAT, CDR2 FQNNGV.

Only one count was recorded for this clone. CDR3 in DNA: TGCGCCAGCAGTTGGGACAGCTCTGAGGGTGAGCAGTTCTTC. It codes for CASSWDSSEGEQFF. The genes are TRBV5-1 and TRBJ2-1; TRBD1 matches 7 bases. Germline CDR1 SGHRS, CDR2 YFSETQ. The CDR3 runs to 14 residues. V shed 5 bases and J 9 bases; nucleotides not matched to a gene: 11.

This clone was seen once. The chain employs TRBV7-3 and TRBJ2-2, with no clear D. Germline V gene data show CDR1 as SGHTA and CDR2 as FQGTGA. The CDR3 is 16 amino acids. V gave up 3 bases and J gave up 0 bases, with 11 bases separating them. The CDR3 here is CASSFVGTSNTGELFF. CDR3 nucleotides: TGTGCCAGCAGCTTCGTCGGAACGTCGAACACCGGGGAGCTGTTTTTT.

The J gene is TRBJ2-1, the V gene TRBV10-2; 9 nucleotides match TRBD2. This CDR3 region has 18 residues. V gave up 6 bases and J gave up 1 base; unmatched junction bases: 13. Germline V lookup: CDR1 WSHSY, CDR2 SAAADI. CDR3 sequence: CASRGPDSGRGSYNEQFF. The CDR3 DNA sequence: TGCGCCAGCAGAGGTCCCGATAGCGGGAGAGGTTCCTACAATGAGCAGTTCTTC.

The CDR3 protein is CASSDTRGFSTSNYGYTF. DNA of the CDR3: TGCGCCAGCAGTGACACCCGAGGGTTCAGTACTTCTAACTATGGCTACACCTTC. J is TRBJ1-2 and V is TRBV10-2; D gene uncertain. The germline V gene has CDR1 WSHSY and CDR2 SAAADI. The CDR3 sequence is 18 residues long. V gave up 3 bases and J gave up 0 bases, with 20 bases separating them.

Notes on this clone: The same CDR3 is also encoded by other DNA sequences in this sample. This CDR3 is CSVAGTSTDTQYF. CDR3 coding DNA: TGCAGCGTTGCGGGCACGAGCACAGATACGCAGTATTTT. The chain links TRBV29-1 to TRBJ2-3; D is ambiguous. Trimming cost V 4 bases and J 0 bases, with 8 bases left between them. The CDR3 sequence is 13 residues long. Germline CDR1 is SQVTM and CDR2 is ANQGSEA.

The CDR3 DNA reads as TGTGCTAGTGGCCAACCCGCCGGGACTAGCGGGAGTTACGAGCAGTACTTC. This gives the protein CASGQPAGTSGSYEQYF. The rearrangement joins TRBV12-5 to TRBJ2-7, with 14 bases identical to TRBD2. This CDR3 spans 17 amino acids. Looked up from germline, CDR1 is LGHNT and CDR2 is FRNRAP. With 6 bases clipped from V and 4 bases from J, the junction kept 11 bases outside the gene matches.

The chain joins TRBV5-1 to TRBJ2-7; 7 positions agree with TRBD2. Per germline, CDR1 SGHRS and CDR2 YFSETQ. This CDR3 spans 14 amino acids. V dropped 0 bases and J dropped 5; count of bases not matched to a gene: 5. The CDR3 spells CASSLVGAGDEQYF. The CDR3 region has the DNA TGCGCCAGCAGCTTGGTAGGGGCGGGAGACGAGCAGTACTTC.

The chain has TRBV28 and TRBJ2-7; the match to TRBD1 covers 8 bases. The CDR3 totals 14 residues. Trimming removed 3 bases from V and 3 bases from J; junction bases left unmatched: 4. The germline gives CDR1 MDHEN, CDR2 SYDVKM. In DNA, the CDR3 is TGTGCCAGCAGTTTCTTACAGGGGGTCTACGAGCAGTACTTC. This gives the protein CASSFLQGVYEQYF.

The chain links TRBV19 to TRBJ2-1, with D unclear. The germline V and J ends were trimmed by 4 bases and 6 bases, with 10 bases remaining between them. The CDR3 runs 13 residues. Looked up from germline, CDR1 is LNHDA and CDR2 is SQIVND (reference sequence). CDR3 residues: CASSTGPINEQFF. DNA of the CDR3: TGTGCCAGTAGTACCGGACCGATCAATGAGCAGTTCTTC.

V usage is TRBV28 and J usage is TRBJ2-7; TRBD1 matches at 8 bases. Looked up from germline, CDR1 is MDHEN and CDR2 is SYDVKM. The J segment lost 6 bases and the V segment lost 6 bases, leaving 7 bases of the junction unmatched. CDR3 length equals 13 residues. The CDR3 bases are TGTGCCAGCAGAAACCACGGACAGGGCGAGCAGTACTTC. Translated, it gives CASRNHGQGEQYF.

This chain joins TRBV10-3 and TRBJ2-1; 10 bases agree with TRBD2. The CDR3 sequence is 16 residues long. CDR1 is ENHRY and CDR2 is SYGVKD in the germline V gene. J lost 1 base, V lost 0 bases, and 0 bases had no gene match. The CDR3 sequence: CAISESAGGSYNEQFF. For the CDR3, the DNA is TGTGCCATCAGTGAGTCAGCGGGAGGGTCCTACAATGAGCAGTTCTTC.

This clone was observed once. This sequence joins TRBV28 and TRBJ2-5; no clear D gene. CDR1 is MDHEN, CDR2 SYDVKM, per germline. V gave up 1 base and J gave up 2 bases, with 8 bases separating them. The CDR3 extends over 14 amino acids. The CDR3 nucleotides read TGTGCCAGCAGTTTATTCCCCGAGCAAGAGACCCAGTACTTC. Its translation: CASSLFPEQETQYF.

The CDR3 spells CASSFGGGNEQFF. In DNA form, the CDR3 reads TGCGCCAGCAGCTTTGGGGGTGGGAATGAGCAGTTCTTC. V is TRBV5-1 and J is TRBJ2-1; either TRBD1 or TRBD2 may supply D (5 bases each). Germline CDR1 SGHRS, CDR2 YFSETQ. The CDR3 loop spans 13 amino acids. The V end lost 2 bases, the J end lost 7 bases, and 10 bases lay between the germline ends.